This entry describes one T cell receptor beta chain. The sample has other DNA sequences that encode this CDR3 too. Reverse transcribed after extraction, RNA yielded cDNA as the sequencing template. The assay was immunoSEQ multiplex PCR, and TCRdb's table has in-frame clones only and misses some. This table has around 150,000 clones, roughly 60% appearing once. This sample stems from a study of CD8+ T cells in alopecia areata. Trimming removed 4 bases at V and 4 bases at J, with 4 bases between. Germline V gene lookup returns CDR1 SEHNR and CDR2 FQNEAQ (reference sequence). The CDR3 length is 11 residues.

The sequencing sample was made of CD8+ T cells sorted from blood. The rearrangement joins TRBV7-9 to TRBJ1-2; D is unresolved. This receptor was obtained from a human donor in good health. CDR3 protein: CASSSLYGYTF. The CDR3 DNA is TGTGCCAGCAGCTCACTCTATGGCTACACCTTC.